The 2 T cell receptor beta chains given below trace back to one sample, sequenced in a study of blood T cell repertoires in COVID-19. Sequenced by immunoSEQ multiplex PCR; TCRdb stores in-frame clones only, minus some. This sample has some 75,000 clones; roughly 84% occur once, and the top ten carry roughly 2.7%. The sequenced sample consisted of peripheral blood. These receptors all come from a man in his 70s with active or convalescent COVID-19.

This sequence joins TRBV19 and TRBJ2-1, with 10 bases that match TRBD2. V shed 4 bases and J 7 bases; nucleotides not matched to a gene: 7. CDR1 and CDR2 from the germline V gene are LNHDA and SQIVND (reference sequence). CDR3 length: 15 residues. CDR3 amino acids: CASSTLAGVKNEQFF. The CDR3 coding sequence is TGTGCCAGTAGTACCCTAGCGGGGGTTAAGAATGAGCAGTTCTTC.

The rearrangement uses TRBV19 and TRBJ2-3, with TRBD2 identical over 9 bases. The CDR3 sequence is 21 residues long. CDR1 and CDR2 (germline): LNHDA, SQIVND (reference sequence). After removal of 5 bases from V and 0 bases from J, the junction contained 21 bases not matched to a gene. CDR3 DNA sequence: TGTGCCAGTAGTCCCTTAGGGGGGGGACTAGCCGACTTCGCTAGCACAGATACGCAGTATTTT. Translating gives CASSPLGGGLADFASTDTQYF.